This T cell receptor beta chain derives from a study of shared clonotypes between healthy human individuals. Overall study findings and caveats: Naive subsets generally had larger estimated richness than memory subsets. Tissues were not sampled, only blood, and their repertoires likely differ. Against clonotypes common to all four donors, non-shared ones had lower generation probabilities. Between a few donors, naive CD4 clonotypes were shared at a level of roughly 5.5%.

About this clone itself: Its antigen is not identified.

This table comes from immunoSEQ multiplex PCR, and its TCRdb copy is limited to in-frame clones, with some not included. The table records about 1 million clones, about 75% of them present only once. After removal of 2 bases from V and 1 base from J, the junction contained 2 bases not matched to a gene. CDR3 length: 15 residues. From germline, CDR1 is SGHAT and CDR2 FQDESV (reference sequence). This chain connects TRBV11-1 to TRBJ2-7; 10 bases are a match to TRBD2. Sequenced input: memory CD4+ T cells sorted from blood. Stated subset: CD45RA-negative fraction. The TCR originated in a man aged 18 to 30 in good health. CDR3: CASSLRTSGSYEQYF. As DNA, the CDR3 is TGTGCCAGCAGCTTAAGGACTAGCGGATCCTACGAGCAGTACTTC.